This T cell receptor (beta chain) was captured by sequencing in a study of graft-versus-host responses after intestinal transplantation. About the study: Tacrolimus and steroids were given for three to four years to all recipients after anti-thymocyte globulin induction.

The protocol was immunoSEQ multiplex PCR, while the TCRdb copy is restricted to in-frame clones and leaves out a portion. The repertoire consists of approximately 6,400 clones, with approximately 22% occurring once and the leading ten covering more than 5%. Responders (approximately 200,000, CFSE-labeled) were co-plated with approximately 200,000 irradiated, violet-dye-labeled stimulators. Researchers sorted proliferating CFSE-low CD3+CD4+ and CD3+CD8+ responders once the reaction had finished. General study results and limits: The marrow of recipients harbored GvH clones, and ileum or blood showed some of them first.

The CDR3 extends over 15 amino acids. Germline CDR1 and CDR2: SGHKS and YYEKEE (reference sequence). The V end lost 5 bases, the J end lost 4 bases, and 16 bases lay between the germline ends. The TCR sequence derives from a human patient who was an organ donor for intestinal transplantation. This chain links TRBV5-5 with TRBJ2-1; TRBD2 is a possible D gene (6 bases). Sequencing used alloreactive CD4+ T cells from a mixed lymphocyte reaction culture, obtained before transplantation. Stated subset: CFSE-low proliferating T cells sorted from roughly six-day pre-transplant mixed lymphocyte reaction (GvH or HvG direction). CDR3 in amino acids: CASRFLPGRYNEQFF. The CDR3 DNA is TGTGCCAGCAGGTTTTTACCGGGGAGGTACAATGAGCAGTTCTTC.